This record concerns one T cell receptor (beta chain) sequence. The antigen is not known. Primers for the PCR totalled 60 Vbeta and 13 Jbeta. Assay used: immunoSEQ multiplex PCR; TCRdb lists only in-frame clones, some missing. The data contain about 93,000 clones, about 80% of them seen just once; the ten biggest clones take up 0.57%. The entry originates in a study of cytomegalovirus exposure and HLA in healthy donors. This CDR3 contains 16 residues. The germline CDR1 and CDR2 sequences are KGHSH and LQKENI. V dropped 8 bases and J dropped 0 bases, with 14 bases sitting between them. General observations from the study: Within a later analysis, the majority of CMV-associated TCR beta chains appeared HLA-restricted.

The sample comprised PBMCs. The sequence derives from a man younger than 45 in good health and CMV-seronegative. V usage is TRBV18 and J usage is TRBJ2-6, with a weak D call TRBD1 (6 bases). The CDR3 region has the DNA TGTGCCAGCCCTCGGACAGTTTCCTCTGGGGCCAACGTCCTGACTTTC. Translation gives CASPRTVSSGANVLTF.